These T cell receptor beta chains were read from a single sample in a study of blood T cell repertoires in COVID-19. Sequenced by immunoSEQ multiplex PCR; TCRdb stores in-frame clones only, minus some. Here the sample spans around 140,000 clones, 88% being singletons. What was sequenced was peripheral blood. Receptors originate from a human donor with COVID-19, enrolled during active disease. The donor label of this sample is uncertain. CDR3s include the opening cysteine and the closing phenylalanine or tryptophan.

TRBJ1-2	TRBV12-3/TRBV12-4	CASSPAVSGATF
TRBJ2-1	TRBV30	CACTGLPGNEQFF
TRBJ2-3	TRBV11-2	CASSLSSGGDVYPDTQYF
TRBJ2-5	TRBV5-1	CASSLGATLQETQYF
TRBJ1-1	TRBV12-3/TRBV12-4	CASSSNRGTEAFF
TRBJ2-1	TRBV11-3	CASSSSRDSYNEQFF
TRBJ2-1	TRBV5-5	CASSVDRESYNEQFF
TRBJ1-1	TRBV5-1	CASSLSAGGLNTEAFF
TRBJ1-3	TRBV5-1	CASSLAPGRLSGNTIYF
TRBJ1-1	TRBV18	CASSPQRTGVYTEAFF
TRBJ2-2	TRBV11-2	CASSWTGGSTGELFF
TRBJ2-7	TRBV5-4	CASSLDRVSYEQYF
TRBJ1-5	TRBV23-1	CASSLKPTGSNQPQHF
TRBJ1-6	TRBV5-1	CASSFATDYNSPLHF
TRBJ2-7	TRBV7-6	CASSQTSGGPYEQYF
TRBJ2-5	TRBV28	CASSLGTGLGETQYF
TRBJ2-7	TRBV28	CATIAGGAHEQYF
TRBJ2-3	TRBV6-5	CASSEGGGTQYF
TRBJ1-5	TRBV6-1	CASSGPDRASGHSNQPQHF
TRBJ1-2	TRBV30	CAWSSAGNYGYTF
TRBJ1-1	TRBV11-3	CASSLQGTNTEAFF
TRBJ1-6	TRBV2	CASSPGTRNNSPLHF
TRBJ1-4	TRBV7-9	CASSRRTGSNEKLFF
TRBJ1-6	TRBV28	CASSTQGDRSPLHF
TRBJ2-7	TRBV19	CASSIGTPDSYEQYF
TRBJ1-2	TRBV2	CASAHGTRNYGYTF
TRBJ2-5	TRBV18	CASSPWEVSETQYF
TRBJ2-7	TRBV2	CASIPGSYEQYF
TRBJ2-1	TRBV11-3	CASSKDRGRQFF
TRBJ1-2	TRBV11-3	CASSLDVFSGRADYGYTF
TRBJ1-1	TRBV18	CASSPRQGGTEAFF
TRBJ2-1	TRBV2	CASSEVAGGRQFF
TRBJ1-6	TRBV7-9	CASSSWTGSSDNSPLHF
TRBJ2-1	TRBV30	CAWSETLRSYNEQFF
TRBJ2-2	TRBV5-1	CASRGLAGTTGELFF
TRBJ1-5	TRBV27	CASRSGGINQPQHF
TRBJ1-5	TRBV19	CASSTQGRQPQHF
TRBJ2-1	TRBV7-2	CASSPIILAGEENEQFF
TRBJ2-7	TRBV5-1	CASRTAAIYEQYF
TRBJ2-7	TRBV18	CASSPPASGSYEQYF
TRBJ1-3	TRBV4-1	CASSQGASGNTIYF
TRBJ1-1	TRBV10-3	CAISGGQVTGAEAFF
TRBJ1-5	TRBV19	CASSIVWDSGSGQPQHF
TRBJ1-2	TRBV6-5	CAARGGRGAYGYTF
TRBJ1-2	TRBV12-3/TRBV12-4	CASRPTGRGYTF
TRBJ2-5	TRBV15	CATSRARGGLQETQYF
TRBJ1-6	TRBV19	CASSIGTADNSPLHF
TRBJ1-4	TRBV11-2	CASSRRTSATNEKLFF
TRBJ2-7	TRBV12-1	CASSMGQFFYEQYF
TRBJ2-6	TRBV5-4	CASSQHDRAGANVLTF
TRBJ2-7	TRBV6-1	CASSERGQGGEQYF
TRBJ2-5	TRBV5-4	CASSLLAGGETQYF
TRBJ1-1	TRBV10-2	CASRLVMNTEAFF
TRBJ2-5	TRBV11-3	CASSSSRLAGGRYQETQYF